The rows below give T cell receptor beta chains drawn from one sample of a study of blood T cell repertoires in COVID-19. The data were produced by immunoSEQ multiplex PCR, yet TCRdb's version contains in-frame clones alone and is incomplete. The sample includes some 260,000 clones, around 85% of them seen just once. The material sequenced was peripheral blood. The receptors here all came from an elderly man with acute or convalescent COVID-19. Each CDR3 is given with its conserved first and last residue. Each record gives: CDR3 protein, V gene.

CDR3aa: CASSTLGSQNTEAFF
v_gene: TRBV28

CDR3aa: CASAAGGGTGELFF
v_gene: TRBV2

CDR3aa: CASSLGQGADYGYTF
v_gene: TRBV5-6

CDR3aa: CATPGQLYGYTF
v_gene: TRBV24-1

CDR3aa: CASSLRGGEKLFF
v_gene: TRBV18

CDR3aa: CASSKLRDIATNEKLFF
v_gene: TRBV18

CDR3aa: CASGRDSRNQPQHF
v_gene: TRBV6-5

CDR3aa: CASSFSGGGGFYGYTF
v_gene: TRBV27

CDR3aa: CASSQEQGPYGYTF
v_gene: TRBV4-1

CDR3aa: CASSLKTGEQFF
v_gene: TRBV7-2